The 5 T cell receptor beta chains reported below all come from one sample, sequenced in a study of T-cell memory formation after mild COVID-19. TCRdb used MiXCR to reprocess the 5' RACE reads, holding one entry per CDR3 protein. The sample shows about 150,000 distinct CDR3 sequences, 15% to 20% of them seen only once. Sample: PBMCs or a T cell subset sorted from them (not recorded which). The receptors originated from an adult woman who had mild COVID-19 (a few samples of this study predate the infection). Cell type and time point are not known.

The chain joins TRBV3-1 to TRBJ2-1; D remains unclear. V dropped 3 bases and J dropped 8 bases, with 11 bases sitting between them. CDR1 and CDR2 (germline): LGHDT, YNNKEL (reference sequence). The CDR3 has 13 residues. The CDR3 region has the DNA TGTGCCAGCAGCCATGGAATCTTTGATGAGCAGTTCTTC. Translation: CASSHGIFDEQFF.

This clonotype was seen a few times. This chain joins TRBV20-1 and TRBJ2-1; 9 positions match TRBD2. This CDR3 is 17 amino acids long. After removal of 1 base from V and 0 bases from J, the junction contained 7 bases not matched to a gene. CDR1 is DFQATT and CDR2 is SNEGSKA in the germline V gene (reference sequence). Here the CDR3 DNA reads TGCAGTGCTAGAGGGGGGAGCGGGAGGAGCTCCTACAATGAGCAGTTCTTC. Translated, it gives CSARGGSGRSSYNEQFF.

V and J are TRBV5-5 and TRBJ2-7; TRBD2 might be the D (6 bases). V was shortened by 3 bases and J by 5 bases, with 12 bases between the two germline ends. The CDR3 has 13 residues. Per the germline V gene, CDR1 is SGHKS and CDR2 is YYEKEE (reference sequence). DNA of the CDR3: TGTGCCAGCAGCTCTCCCTCGGGAGACGAGCAGTACTTC. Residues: CASSSPSGDEQYF. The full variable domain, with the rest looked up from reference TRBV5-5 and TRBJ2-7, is DAGVTQSPTHLIKTRGQQVTLRCSPISGHKSVSWYQQVLGQGPQFIFQYYEKEERGRGNFPDRFSARQFPNYSSELNVNALLLGDSALYLCASSSPSGDEQYFGPGTRLTVT.

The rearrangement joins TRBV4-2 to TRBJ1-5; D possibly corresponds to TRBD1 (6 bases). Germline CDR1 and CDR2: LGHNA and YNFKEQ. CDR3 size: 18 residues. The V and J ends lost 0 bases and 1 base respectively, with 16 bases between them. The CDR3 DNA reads TGTGCCAGCAGCCAAGATTGGACAGCCTTTTTAAGCAATCAGCCCCAGCATTTT. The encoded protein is CASSQDWTAFLSNQPQHF.

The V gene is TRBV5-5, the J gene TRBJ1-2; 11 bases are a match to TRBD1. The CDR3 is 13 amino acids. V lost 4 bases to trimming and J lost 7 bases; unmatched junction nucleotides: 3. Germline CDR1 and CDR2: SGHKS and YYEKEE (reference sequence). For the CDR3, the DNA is TGTGCCAGCAGCCAGGGACAGGGGGTTGGCTACACCTTC. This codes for CASSQGQGVGYTF.